The 28 T cell receptor beta chains in this list originate from one sample, sequenced in a study of shared clonotypes between healthy human individuals. CD45RO-negative, CCR7-positively selected cells formed the naive CD8 fraction, excluding terminally differentiated effector memory CD45RA+ cells. Clones were sequenced by immunoSEQ multiplex PCR, and TCRdb holds only the in-frame ones, with some missing. Of around 1.9 million clones listed, about 93% are singletons. Source material: naive CD8+ T cells from PBMCs. The receptor source for this set is a man younger than 35 in good health. Some clones in this sample may be carry-over from other donors' samples.

This sequence joins TRBV25-1 and TRBJ2-7; 7 bases align to TRBD2. Germline CDR1 MGHDK, CDR2 SYGVNS. V shed 5 bases and J 0 bases; nucleotides not matched to a gene: 4. The CDR3 is 14 residues long. CDR3 sequence (DNA): TGTGCCAGCAGTTTGGGGGGGGACTCCTACGAGCAGTACTTC. Translating it yields CASSLGGDSYEQYF.

In the case of this clone: Other DNA sequences in the sample encode the same CDR3. The chain is built from TRBV25-1 and TRBJ1-1; D is uncertain. Per germline, CDR1 MGHDK and CDR2 SYGVNS. The germline V and J ends were trimmed by 1 base and 0 bases, with 3 bases remaining between them. The CDR3 loop spans 13 amino acids. The chain's CDR3 is CASSESLNTEAFF. The CDR3 DNA sequence: TGTGCCAGCAGTGAATCCCTGAACACTGAAGCTTTCTTT.

The chain joins TRBV5-1 to TRBJ2-7; TRBD2 is a possible D gene (5 bases). V dropped 2 bases and J dropped 0 bases, with 18 bases sitting between them. The CDR3 is 17 residues long. The germline CDR1 and CDR2 sequences are SGHRS and YFSETQ. The DNA for the CDR3 is TGCGCCAGCAGCTTATCTGTAGATAGCGCGATCTCCTACGAGCAGTACTTC. Encoded protein: CASSLSVDSAISYEQYF.

V usage is TRBV9 and J usage is TRBJ2-7; D is unresolved. The CDR3 sequence is 13 residues long. V shed 3 bases and J shed 2 bases, with 9 bases lying between them. The V gene's germline CDR1 is SGDLS and CDR2 YYNGEE. DNA for the CDR3: TGTGCCAGCAGCGGTGGTGGGGCCTACGAGCAGTACTTC. Translating it yields CASSGGGAYEQYF.

J is TRBJ1-2 and V is TRBV30, with D perhaps matching TRBD1 (6 bases). With 5 bases removed from V and 6 bases from J, the gap between germline ends came to 16 bases. Per the germline V gene, CDR1 is GTSNPN and CDR2 is SVGIG (reference sequence). This CDR3 has 13 residues. For the CDR3, the DNA is TGTGCCTGGGGGGGCAGAATCTACGATGGCTACACCTTC. It translates to CAWGGRIYDGYTF.

This sequence joins TRBV27 and TRBJ2-3; 7 nucleotides line up with TRBD2. CDR3 length: 16 amino acids. V lost 5 bases to trimming and J lost 2 bases; unmatched junction nucleotides: 10. In germline, CDR1 is MNHEY, CDR2 SMNVEV (reference sequence). CDR3: CASSPRTSSNTDTQYF. DNA of the CDR3: TGTGCCAGCAGTCCCCGGACTAGTTCCAACACAGATACGCAGTATTTT.

The chain uses TRBV7-2 and TRBJ1-2, with D unresolved. Trimming removed 2 bases at V and 8 bases at J, with 15 bases between. There are 14 residues in the CDR3. CDR1 is SGHTA and CDR2 is FQGNSA in the germline V gene. This CDR3 is CASSLNNERAGYTF. The CDR3 DNA sequence: TGTGCCAGCAGCTTAAATAATGAAAGGGCAGGCTACACCTTC.

This rearrangement joins TRBV28 to TRBJ1-1, with unresolved D. The CDR3 sequence is 12 residues long. Between the trimmed V and J ends, which lost 8 bases and 7 bases, there was a span of 14 bases. CDR1 is MDHEN and CDR2 is SYDVKM in the germline V gene. The CDR3 DNA reads TGTGCCAGCGGGGAATTCCAGGATGAAGCTTTCTTT. This encodes CASGEFQDEAFF.

The rearrangement uses TRBV2 and TRBJ2-3; D may be TRBD2 (6 bases). V was shortened by 0 bases and J by 2 bases, with 9 bases between the two germline ends. Germline V CDR1 and CDR2: SNHLY, FYNNEI. The CDR3 sequence is 15 residues long. CDR3 amino acids: CASSEAGTYTDTQYF. The DNA for the CDR3 is TGTGCCAGCAGTGAAGCGGGGACTTACACAGATACGCAGTATTTT. Filled out from reference TRBV2 and TRBJ2-3, the complete variable domain reads EPEVTQTPSHQVTQMGQEVILRCVPISNHLYFYWYRQILGQKVEFLVSFYNNEISEKSEIFDDQFSVERPDGSNFTLKIRSTKLEDSAMYFCASSEAGTYTDTQYFGPGTRLTVL.

This chain links TRBV6-6 with TRBJ2-7; D unresolved. In germline, CDR1 is MNHNY, CDR2 SVGAGI (reference sequence). This CDR3 comprises 12 residues. Deletions cut 6 bases from V and 12 bases from J, with 18 bases between. The CDR3 loop is CASSPEDRLRYF. DNA of the CDR3: TGTGCCAGCAGCCCCGAGGACCGCCTCAGGTACTTC.

This chain connects TRBV11-1 to TRBJ1-1; no definite D call. From germline, CDR1 is SGHAT and CDR2 FQDESV (reference sequence). This CDR3 region has 14 residues. The V and J ends lost 3 bases and 3 bases respectively, with 11 bases between them. The CDR3 nucleotides read TGTGCCAGCAGCTTGAAAGTTTTTGACACTGAAGCTTTCTTT. Translating gives CASSLKVFDTEAFF.

The rearrangement joins TRBV7-9 to TRBJ1-3; D perhaps matches TRBD1 (5 bases). The CDR3 is 14 residues long. Germline CDR1 is SEHNR and CDR2 is FQNEAQ (reference sequence). Trimming shortened V by 5 bases and J by 2 bases, and 10 bases separated the two germline ends. The CDR3 loop is CASSAAGAGNTIYF. The CDR3 DNA is TGTGCCAGCAGCGCCGCGGGGGCTGGAAACACCATATATTTT.

This chain connects TRBV27 to TRBJ2-7; 7 bases line up with TRBD2. The CDR3 sequence is 14 residues long. J lost 3 bases, V lost 4 bases, and 6 bases had no gene match. Germline loops: CDR1 MNHEY, CDR2 SMNVEV (reference sequence). Here the CDR3 DNA reads TGTGCCAGCAGTTACGCGGGAGATGGCTACGAGCAGTACTTC. Translating gives CASSYAGDGYEQYF.

This chain links TRBV6-5 with TRBJ2-1; 7 nucleotides agree with TRBD1. The CDR3 loop spans 14 amino acids. V trimming: 6 bases; J trimming: 0 bases; junction bases outside the gene matches: 2. The germline gives CDR1 MNHEY, CDR2 SVGAGI. This CDR3 is CASSGQASYNEQFF. CDR3 nucleotides: TGTGCCAGCAGCGGACAGGCCTCCTACAATGAGCAGTTCTTC.

The V gene is TRBV6-6, the J gene TRBJ2-3, with D hard to call. The CDR3 covers 14 residues. CDR1 is MNHNY and CDR2 is SVGAGI in the germline V gene (reference sequence). V lost 3 bases, J lost 0 bases, and 7 bases lay in between. This CDR3 is CASSYFISTDTQYF. The CDR3, as DNA: TGTGCCAGCAGTTATTTCATTAGCACAGATACGCAGTATTTT.

V is TRBV28 and J is TRBJ1-4; D gene ambiguous. Germline CDR1 reads MDHEN; CDR2 reads SYDVKM. The ends were cut back, 2 bases at V and 4 bases at J, with 23 bases in the middle. This CDR3 has 19 amino acids. CDR3 coding DNA: TGTGCCAGCAGTTTAAGGTGGGAGATAGGGAGAGGAATTAATGAAAAACTGTTTTTT. Protein product: CASSLRWEIGRGINEKLFF.

This chain uses TRBV27 with TRBJ1-5, with 9 bases lining up with TRBD1. Losses at the gene ends were 6 bases for V and 6 bases for J; bases not matched to a gene: 6. This CDR3 has 14 residues. In germline, CDR1 is MNHEY, CDR2 SMNVEV (reference sequence). The CDR3 loop reads CASSNRQGGQPQHF. CDR3 DNA sequence: TGTGCCAGCAGCAATCGACAGGGGGGTCAGCCCCAGCATTTT.

The CDR3 nucleotides read TGTGCCAGCAGTTTTCAGGGTCTTAATGGCTACACCTTC. It specifies CASSFQGLNGYTF. This chain links TRBV27 with TRBJ1-2; tentatively, D is TRBD1 (5 bases). Germline CDR1 is MNHEY and CDR2 is SMNVEV (reference sequence). The CDR3 runs to 13 residues. V lost 3 bases and J lost 6, with 11 bases in between.

V gene TRBV12-5 combines with J gene TRBJ2-1, with no clear D. V was pared by 6 bases and J by 2 bases, with 8 bases between. Germline loops: CDR1 LGHNT, CDR2 FRNRAP. CDR3 length: 13 amino acids. The CDR3 loop is CASGGPPYNEQFF. The CDR3 DNA is TGTGCTAGTGGCGGACCACCCTACAATGAGCAGTTCTTC.

CDR3 region: CAISVSAGGGETQYF. CDR3 bases: TGTGCCATCAGTGTCTCTGCGGGAGGGGGGGAGACCCAGTACTTC. The chain has TRBV10-3 and TRBJ2-5, with TRBD2 matching over 9 bases. V shed 4 bases, J shed 5 bases, and the junction held 8 bases outside the gene matches. This CDR3 contains 15 residues. Germline CDR1 reads ENHRY; CDR2 reads SYGVKD.

This rearrangement joins TRBV4-1 to TRBJ1-1; tentative D call: TRBD1 (6 bases). The germline CDR1 and CDR2 sequences are MGHRA and YSYEKL. This CDR3 has 16 amino acids. V gave up 0 bases and J gave up 5 bases, with 16 bases separating them. DNA for the CDR3: TGCGCCAGCAGCCAAGATCCCATAACAGGGAGGACTGAAGCTTTCTTT. Translated: CASSQDPITGRTEAFF.

The V call is TRBV9, the J call TRBJ1-5, with 7 bases aligning to TRBD1. The CDR3 extends over 17 amino acids. J lost 0 bases, V lost 3 bases, and 9 bases had no gene match. Looked up from germline, CDR1 is SGDLS and CDR2 is YYNGEE. DNA of the CDR3: TGTGCCAGCAGCGCAGAAGGGACAGAGATTAGCAATCAGCCCCAGCATTTT. Its translation: CASSAEGTEISNQPQHF. Looking up the rest from reference TRBV9 and TRBJ1-5 gives the full variable domain: DSGVTQTPKHLITATGQRVTLRCSPRSGDLSVYWYQQSLDQGLQFLIQYYNGEERAKGNILERFSAQQFPDLHSELNLSSLELGDSALYFCASSAEGTEISNQPQHFGDGTRLSIL.

V gene TRBV11-2 combines with J gene TRBJ2-7; TRBD2 aligns across 10 bases. There are 16 residues in the CDR3. The trim removed 5 bases at V and 6 bases at J, leaving 13 bases unmatched. Germline CDR1 SGHAT, CDR2 FQNNGV. The DNA for the CDR3 is TGTGCCAGCAGCGACCGACTAGCGGGTGGGTTTTCCGAGCAGTACTTC. The encoded protein is CASSDRLAGGFSEQYF.

Remarks on this clone: Other DNA sequences in the same sample also yield this CDR3. The gene calls are TRBV18 and TRBJ2-7, with TRBD1 matching 8 bases. V was pared by 0 bases and J by 3 bases, with 4 bases of the junction left unmatched. The CDR3 loop spans 15 amino acids. The germline CDR1 and CDR2 sequences are KGHSH and LQKENI. CDR3 sequence: CASSPPGQGIYEQYF. DNA for the CDR3: TGTGCCAGCTCACCACCCGGACAGGGTATCTACGAGCAGTACTTC.

On this clone: Distinct nucleotide sequences in the sample also encode this CDR3. The rearrangement joins TRBV14 to TRBJ2-7, with TRBD2 matching over 14 bases. Germline V lookup: CDR1 SGHDN, CDR2 FVKESK. The CDR3 loop spans 16 amino acids. The V segment lost 1 base and the J segment 3 bases; nucleotides outside the gene matches: 2. The CDR3 DNA reads as TGTGCCAGCAGCCAAGGACTAGCGGGAGGGGTCTACGAGCAGTACTTC. Amino acid sequence: CASSQGLAGGVYEQYF.

With regard to this clone: Other DNA variants within this sample encode the same CDR3. The DNA for the CDR3 is TGTGCCAGCAGTTTAGGATCTGAAGCTTTCTTT. Its protein product is CASSLGSEAFF. The gene calls are TRBV27 and TRBJ1-1; no clear D gene. Germline-derived CDR1 and CDR2 are MNHEY and SMNVEV (reference sequence). V was shortened by 2 bases and J by 6 bases, with 4 bases between the two germline ends. The CDR3 sequence is 11 residues long.

DNA of the CDR3: TGTGCCAGCCGCTGGGACAGGCAAGAGACCCAGTACTTC. Residues: CASRWDRQETQYF. The V gene is TRBV6-1, the J gene TRBJ2-5; TRBD1 aligns across 8 bases. In germline, CDR1 is MNHNS, CDR2 SASEGT. J was trimmed by 2 bases and V by 8 bases; bases with no gene match: 4. The CDR3 sequence is 13 residues long.

This chain uses TRBV9 with TRBJ2-7; D possibly corresponds to TRBD1 (6 bases). Trimming took off 2 bases at V and 5 bases at J, with 20 bases between the two ends. CDR1 is SGDLS and CDR2 is YYNGEE in the germline V gene. The length of the CDR3 is 16 residues. The CDR3 protein is CASSVTAGAVLHEQYF. The CDR3 DNA follows: TGTGCCAGCAGCGTGACAGCAGGGGCGGTATTGCACGAGCAGTACTTC.